This T cell receptor (beta chain) was identified in a study of blood T cell repertoires in COVID-19. Across the whole study: Nucleic acid was either cDNA or gDNA, and it came from T cells, B-cell-depleted T cells, or PBMCs.

This clone was counted a single time. TCRdb's copy holds only in-frame clones and misses some; the assay was immunoSEQ multiplex PCR. The sample records hundreds of thousands of clones, 70% to 90% being singletons. This CDR3 region has 14 residues. The V end lost 1 base, the J end lost 6 bases, and 13 bases lay between the germline ends. The germline V gene has CDR1 SGHRS and CDR2 YFSETQ. The specimen sequenced was peripheral blood. The source is a woman in her 50s with active or convalescent COVID-19. The chain uses TRBV5-1 and TRBJ1-2, with D unclear. In DNA, the CDR3 is TGCGCCAGCAGCTTGAGGGATTTCGGGGATGGCTACACCTTC. Translated: CASSLRDFGDGYTF.